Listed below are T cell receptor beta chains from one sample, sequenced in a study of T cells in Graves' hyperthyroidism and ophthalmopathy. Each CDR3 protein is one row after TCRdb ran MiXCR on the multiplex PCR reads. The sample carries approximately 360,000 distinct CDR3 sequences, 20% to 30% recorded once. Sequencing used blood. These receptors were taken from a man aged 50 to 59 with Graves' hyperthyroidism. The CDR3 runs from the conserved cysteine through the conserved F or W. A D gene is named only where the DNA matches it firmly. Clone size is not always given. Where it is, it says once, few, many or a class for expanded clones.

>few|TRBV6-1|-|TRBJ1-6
TGTGCCAGCAGTGAAGGGAGCTCCTATAATTCACCCCTCCACTTT
CASSEGSSYNSPLHF
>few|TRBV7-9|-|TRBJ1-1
TGTGCCAGCAGCTTAGGGACAAGTAACACTGAAGCTTTCTTT
CASSLGTSNTEAFF
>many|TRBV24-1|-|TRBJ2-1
TGTGCCACCAGTGAACAGCGCTTAGGGAGTAATGAGCAGTTCTTC
CATSEQRLGSNEQFF
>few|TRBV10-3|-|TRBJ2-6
TGTGCCATCAGTGCCTCAGGGGCAGGGGCCAACGTCCTGACTTTC
CAISASGAGANVLTF
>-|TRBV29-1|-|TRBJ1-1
TGCAGCGTTGAAGTGCCCAACGCTTATCAAGCTTTCTTT
CSVEVPNAYQAFF
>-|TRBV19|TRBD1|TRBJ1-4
TGTGCCACTCAAGTCTGGAAGGGGGCGAGTGAAAAACTGTTTTTT
CATQVWKGASEKLFF
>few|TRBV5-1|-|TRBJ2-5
TGCGCCAGCAGCCTACAGCCACCCCAAGAGACCCAGTACTTC
CASSLQPPQETQYF
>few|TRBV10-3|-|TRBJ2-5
TGTGCCATCCAATCAAACCCCCGGGAGACCCAGTACTTC
CAIQSNPRETQYF
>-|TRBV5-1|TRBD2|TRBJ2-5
TGCGCCAGCAGCTTACATAGCGGGGCCCCCACGGGGGACCAGTACTTC
CASSLHSGAPTGDQYF
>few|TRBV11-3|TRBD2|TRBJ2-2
TGTGCCATCAAAACACTAGCGGGAGTGTCCGGGGAGCTGTTTTTT
CAIKTLAGVSGELFF
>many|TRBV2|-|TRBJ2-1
TGTGCCAGCAGTGAAATGCAGCGCACGATGAACAATGAGCAGTTCTTC
CASSEMQRTMNNEQFF
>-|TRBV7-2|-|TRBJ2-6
TGTGCCAGCAGCCCACCAGTCTCTGGGGCCAACGTCCTGACTTTC
CASSPPVSGANVLTF
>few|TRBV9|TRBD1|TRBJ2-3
TGTGCCAGCAGCACAGGGGGCCCAGATACGCAGTATTTT
CASSTGGPDTQYF
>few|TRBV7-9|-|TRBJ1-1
TGTGCCAGCAGTCACACAGGGTTGAACACTGAAGCTTTCTTT
CASSHTGLNTEAFF
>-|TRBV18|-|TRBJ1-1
TGTGCCAGCTCACCACCGGAACATTCTGCGAAAGCTTTCTTT
CASSPPEHSAKAFF
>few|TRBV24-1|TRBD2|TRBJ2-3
TGTGCCACCAGTGATATAGGGAGGGTGGATACGCAGTATTTT
CATSDIGRVDTQYF
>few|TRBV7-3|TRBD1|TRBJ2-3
TGTGCCAGCAGCTTAAACCCGGTACCGGGACAGGGGTGGCGGAATACGCAGTATTTT
CASSLNPVPGQGWRNTQYF
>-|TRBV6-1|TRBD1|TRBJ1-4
TGTGCCAGCAGTCGAGGGACAGGCCTTTCCAATGAAAAACTGTTTTTT
CASSRGTGLSNEKLFF
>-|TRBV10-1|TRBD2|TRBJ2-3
TGCGCCAGCAGTGAGTCGGAAGCGGGGCCTAGCACAGATACGCAGTATTTT
CASSESEAGPSTDTQYF
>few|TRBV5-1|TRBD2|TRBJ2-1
TGCGCCAGCACCGGTAGCGGGGTAACCAATGAGCAGTTCTTC
CASTGSGVTNEQFF
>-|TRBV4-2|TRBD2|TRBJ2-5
TGTGCCAGCAGCCAAGGCGGACTAGCGGGAGGAGTGGCTCAAGAGACCCAGTACTTC
CASSQGGLAGGVAQETQYF
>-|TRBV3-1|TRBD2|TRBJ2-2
TGTGCCAGCAGCCCATGGACTAGCCGGGACGGGGAGCTGTTTTTT
CASSPWTSRDGELFF
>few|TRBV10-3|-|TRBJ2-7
TGTGCCATCAGTGAGTACCCCCTCCCGGCGGCGGGAATCTCCTACGAGCAGTACTTC
CAISEYPLPAAGISYEQYF
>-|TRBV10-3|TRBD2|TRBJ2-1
TGTGCCATCACCGGGACTAGCGGGAGAGGTGGGCGCGAGCAGTTCTTC
CAITGTSGRGGREQFF
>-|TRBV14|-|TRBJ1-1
TGTGCCAGCAGCCAAGATCGAAGGGGTGAAGCTTTCTTT
CASSQDRRGEAFF
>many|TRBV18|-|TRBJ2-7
TGTGCCAGCTCACCGACAGAGACCTACGAGCAGTACTTC
CASSPTETYEQYF
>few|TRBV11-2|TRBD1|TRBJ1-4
TGTGCCAGCAGCCCGGGAGGGACAGGAACTAATGAAAAACTGTTTTTT
CASSPGGTGTNEKLFF
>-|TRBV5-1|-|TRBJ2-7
TGCGCCAGCAGCTTGGGGCCCGGGGGAGACGAGCAGTACTTC
CASSLGPGGDEQYF
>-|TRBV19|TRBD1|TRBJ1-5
TGTGCCAGTATAGGGGACAGGGGGCAGCCCCAGCATTTT
CASIGDRGQPQHF
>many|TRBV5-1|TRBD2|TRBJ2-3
TGCGCCAGCAGCTTGGCTGGGACTAACCCAGATACGCAGTATTTT
CASSLAGTNPDTQYF
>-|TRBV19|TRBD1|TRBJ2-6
TGTGCCAGTAGTATTAGGGGGCAATCTCTCTCTGGGGCCAACGTCCTGACTTTC
CASSIRGQSLSGANVLTF
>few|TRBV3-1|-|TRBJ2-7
TGTGCCAGCAGCCAAGGTTACAGGGCCTACGAGCAGTACTTC
CASSQGYRAYEQYF
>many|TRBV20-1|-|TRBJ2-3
TGCAGTGCTAGAGATAAGACCGACCACCGAGATACGCAGTATTTT
CSARDKTDHRDTQYF
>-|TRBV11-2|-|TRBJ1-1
TGTGCCAGCAGCTTAGTGAGGCCTTTCCTTTTGAACACTGAAGCTTTCTTT
CASSLVRPFLLNTEAFF
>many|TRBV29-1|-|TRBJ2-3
TGCAGCGCCTCAGGGGGGGCGCGCACAGATACGCAGTATTTT
CSASGGARTDTQYF
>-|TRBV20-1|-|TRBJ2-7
TGCAGTGCTAGACTCCGGGACTCGACGTACGAGCAGTACTTC
CSARLRDSTYEQYF
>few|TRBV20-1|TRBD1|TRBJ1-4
TGCAGTGCTAGAGATTATGGCAGGGGGCCAACTAATGAAAAACTGTTTTTT
CSARDYGRGPTNEKLFF
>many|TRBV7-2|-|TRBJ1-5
TGTGCCAGCAGCTTAGTACAGGGTCTGAATCAGCCCCAGCATTTT
CASSLVQGLNQPQHF
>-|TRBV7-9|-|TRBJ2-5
TGTGCCAGCAGCTTTAATCTCCGCAGGTCCTCCTCCCAAGAGACCCAGTACTTC
CASSFNLRRSSSQETQYF
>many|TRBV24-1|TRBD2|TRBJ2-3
TGTGCCACCAGTGACAAAGGATGGCGGGGGTCTAGCACAGATACGCAGTATTTT
CATSDKGWRGSSTDTQYF
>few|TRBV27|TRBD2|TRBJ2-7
TGTGCCAGCAAATTAGCGGGAGGGGGCCACGAGCAGTACTTC
CASKLAGGGHEQYF
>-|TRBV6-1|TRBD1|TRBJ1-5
TGTGCCAGCAGACCAACAGGGGGAGTCAATCAGCCCCAGCATTTT
CASRPTGGVNQPQHF
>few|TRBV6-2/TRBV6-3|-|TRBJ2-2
TGTGCCAGCAGTCGAACCGGGACGGCGAACACCGGGGAGCTGTTTTTT
CASSRTGTANTGELFF
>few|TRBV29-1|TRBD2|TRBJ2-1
TGCAGCGTTGAAACCAAAGGGGGACTAGCGGGAGCCTACAATGAGCAGTTCTTC
CSVETKGGLAGAYNEQFF
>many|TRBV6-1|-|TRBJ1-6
TGTGCCAGCAGTGAAGACAGAAATTCACCCCTCCACTTT
CASSEDRNSPLHF
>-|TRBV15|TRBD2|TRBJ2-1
TGTGCCACCAGCTCCTATACTAGCGGCGCCTACAATGAGCAGTTCTTC
CATSSYTSGAYNEQFF
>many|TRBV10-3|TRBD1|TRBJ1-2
TGTGCCATCAAGCCGACGGGACAGAACTATGGCTACACCTTC
CAIKPTGQNYGYTF